What follows describes a single T cell receptor beta chain. A read error is likely here: a far larger clone is one base away. Documented time point: newly diagnosed GD, antithyroid drugs for less than 3 months. PBMC RNA was the source of the TCR library. The data were obtained in a study of regulatory T cells in long-lasting Graves disease. Researchers made TCR beta libraries by using iRepertoire HTBI primers and running Arm-PCR on CDR3 regions. TCRdb independently ran MiXCR on the multiplex PCR reads; one entry per CDR3 protein. Among approximately 540,000 distinct CDR3 sequences listed, around 11% were seen once. This CDR3 is built from 15 residues. Germline V lookup: CDR1 SGHAT, CDR2 FQNNGV. The V and J ends lost 4 bases and 13 bases, in that order; junction bases with no gene match: 15. These data also featured in a second study, about T cells in Graves' hyperthyroidism and ophthalmopathy.

Sequencing used peripheral blood mononuclear cells (PBMCs), obtained at new diagnosis, from a patient treated with antithyroid drugs. The sequence was obtained from a woman aged 25-40 years with Graves disease. The chain recombines TRBV11-2 with TRBJ2-1; 8 nucleotides match TRBD2. CDR3 in DNA: TGTGCCAGCAGCTACATAGCGGGGAAGAAAGAGACCCAGTTCTTC. Protein: CASSYIAGKKETQFF. Complete variable domain (other parts from reference TRBV11-2 and TRBJ2-1): EAGVAQSPRYKIIEKRQSVAFWCNPISGHATLYWYQQILGQGPKLLIQFQNNGVVDDSQLPKDRFSAERLKGVDSTLKIQPAKLEDSAVYLCASSYIAGKKETQFFGPGTRLTVL.